This T cell receptor beta chain was sequenced during a study of T cells in Graves' hyperthyroidism and ophthalmopathy. Study outcomes and limitations: Model-based prediction identified ophthalmopathy a median 6.5 months prior to its onset. Blood also contained most expanded thyroid clonotypes above 0.001.

This clonotype appeared many times. Its antigen remains unidentified. On the basis of clinical symptoms, serum thyroxine and TRAb, thyroid ultrasound and orbital computed tomography, diagnoses were made. The study collected blood at first hyperthyroidism diagnosis, before any ophthalmopathy symptoms arose. The investigators amplified TCR beta CDR3 regions from RNA transcripts. Carried out on the TCR CDR3, a first-round RT-PCR used the HTBI primer set. TCRdb fed the multiplex PCR reads into MiXCR, producing one record per CDR3 protein. The sample shows over 700,000 distinct CDR3 sequences, around a sixth of them seen only once. The germline V and J ends were trimmed by 8 bases and 3 bases, with 16 bases remaining between them. This CDR3 comprises 14 residues. Germline V gives CDR1 GTSNPN, CDR2 SVGIG (reference sequence).

The J gene is TRBJ1-4, the V gene TRBV30; weak D call: TRBD1 (5 bases). The receptor's source is a woman aged 45-60 years with Graves' hyperthyroidism that later progressed to Graves' ophthalmopathy. The specimen sequenced was blood. CDR3 loop: CAGTEVRSNEKLFF. The CDR3 DNA is TGTGCCGGGACTGAAGTTCGATCTAATGAAAAACTGTTTTTT.